The entry that follows covers one T cell receptor (beta chain) sequence. Antigen unknown. Triplicate sorts, fewer than 350,000 cells apiece, were made for each CD8+ T cell subset. This specimen comes from a study of CXCR3-negative and CXCR3-positive naive CD8 T cells. Notes on the study in general: Researchers reported similar TRBV-TRBJ usage in naive CXCR3-negative and CXCR3-positive cells, though memory differed. Against CXCR3-negative naive cells, CXCR3-positive naive cells showed more hydrophobic TRB CDR3s. Relative to memory CD8+ cells, whose diversity was much lower, both naive subsets had comparably high diversity.

The CDR3 contains 13 residues. Per the germline V gene, CDR1 is SGHVS and CDR2 is FNYEAQ. 5' RACE that incorporated UMI labels was used to prepare the TRB cDNA libraries. TCRdb reprocessed the 5' RACE reads, keeping one entry per CDR3 protein, no DNA. The table lists about 41,000 distinct CDR3 sequences, with around 1.9% in the top ten. Sequenced input: naive CXCR3- CD8+ T cells from blood. Documented subset: CD45RO-CCR7+CD27+CD95- naive CD8+ T cells lacking CXCR3 (TNR3-). This TCR came from a human donor in good health. Some clones in this sample may be carry-over from other donors' samples. The J gene is TRBJ2-7, the V gene TRBV7-6; TCRdb lists TRBD1, though no DNA is available to test this call. CDR3 protein: CASRVGGDHEQYF.